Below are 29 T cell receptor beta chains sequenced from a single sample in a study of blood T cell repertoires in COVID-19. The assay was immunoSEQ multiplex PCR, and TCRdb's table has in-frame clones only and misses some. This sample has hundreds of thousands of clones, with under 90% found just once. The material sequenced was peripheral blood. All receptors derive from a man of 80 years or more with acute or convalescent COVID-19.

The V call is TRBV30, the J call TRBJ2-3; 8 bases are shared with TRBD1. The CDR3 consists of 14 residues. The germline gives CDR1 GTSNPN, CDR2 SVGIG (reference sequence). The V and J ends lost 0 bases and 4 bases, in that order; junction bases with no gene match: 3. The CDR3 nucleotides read TGTGCCTGGAGTGTCGCAGGGGGCCCAGATACGCAGTATTTT. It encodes CAWSVAGGPDTQYF.

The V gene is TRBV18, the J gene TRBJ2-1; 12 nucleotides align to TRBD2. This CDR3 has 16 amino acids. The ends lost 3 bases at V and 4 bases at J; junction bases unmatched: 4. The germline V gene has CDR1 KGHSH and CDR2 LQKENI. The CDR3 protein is CASSPRLAGVYNEQFF. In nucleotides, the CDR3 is TGTGCCAGCTCACCTCGACTAGCGGGGGTATACAATGAGCAGTTCTTC.

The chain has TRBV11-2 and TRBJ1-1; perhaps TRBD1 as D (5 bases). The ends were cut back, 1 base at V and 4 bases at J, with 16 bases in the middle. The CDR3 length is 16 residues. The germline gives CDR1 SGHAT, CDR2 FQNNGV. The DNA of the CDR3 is TGTGCCAGCAGCTTAGGGGGAGGGTGGGGCAGCACTGAAGCTTTCTTT. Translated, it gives CASSLGGGWGSTEAFF.

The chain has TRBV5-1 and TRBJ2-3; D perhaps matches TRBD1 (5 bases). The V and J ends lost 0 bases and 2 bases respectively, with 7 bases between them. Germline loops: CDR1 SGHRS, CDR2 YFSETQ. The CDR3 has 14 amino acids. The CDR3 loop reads CASSLATDTDTQYF. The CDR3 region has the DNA TGCGCCAGCAGCTTGGCGACAGACACAGATACGCAGTATTTT.

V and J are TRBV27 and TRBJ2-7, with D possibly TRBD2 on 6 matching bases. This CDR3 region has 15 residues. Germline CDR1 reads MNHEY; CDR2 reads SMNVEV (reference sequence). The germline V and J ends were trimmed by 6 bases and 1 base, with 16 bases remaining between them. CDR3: CASRSGTAPSYEQYF. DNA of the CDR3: TGTGCCAGCAGGTCCGGGACTGCGCCGTCCTACGAGCAGTACTTC.

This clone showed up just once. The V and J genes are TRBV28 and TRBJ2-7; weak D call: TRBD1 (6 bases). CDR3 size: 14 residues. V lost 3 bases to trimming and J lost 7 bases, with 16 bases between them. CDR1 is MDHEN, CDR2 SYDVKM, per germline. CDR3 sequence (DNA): TGTGCCAGCAGTTTGGGGGCGGGCCAGAGGGAGCAGTACTTC. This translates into CASSLGAGQREQYF.

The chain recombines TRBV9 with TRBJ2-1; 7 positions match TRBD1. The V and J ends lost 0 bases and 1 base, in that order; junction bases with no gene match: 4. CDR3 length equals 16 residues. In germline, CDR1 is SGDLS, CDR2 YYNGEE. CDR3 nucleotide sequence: TGTGCCAGCAGCGTAGAAGGGACAGCTTCCTACAATGAGCAGTTCTTC. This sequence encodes CASSVEGTASYNEQFF. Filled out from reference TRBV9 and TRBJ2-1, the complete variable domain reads DSGVTQTPKHLITATGQRVTLRCSPRSGDLSVYWYQQSLDQGLQFLIQYYNGEERAKGNILERFSAQQFPDLHSELNLSSLELGDSALYFCASSVEGTASYNEQFFGPGTRLTVL.

CDR3 DNA sequence: TGTGCCATCAGTGAGGAGGGGGTCAATCAGCCCCAGCATTTT. This encodes CAISEEGVNQPQHF. The chain recombines TRBV10-3 with TRBJ1-5; possibly TRBD1 for D (6 bases). The CDR3 loop spans 14 amino acids. Deletions cut 2 bases from V and 3 bases from J, with 8 bases between. Germline V gene data show CDR1 as ENHRY and CDR2 as SYGVKD.

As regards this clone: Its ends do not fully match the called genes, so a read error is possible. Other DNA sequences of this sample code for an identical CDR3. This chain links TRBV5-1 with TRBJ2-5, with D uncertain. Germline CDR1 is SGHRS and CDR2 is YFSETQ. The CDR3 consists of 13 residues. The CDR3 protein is CASSLGSQETQYF. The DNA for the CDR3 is TGCGCCAGCAGTTTGGGCAGCCAAGAGACCCAGTACTTC.

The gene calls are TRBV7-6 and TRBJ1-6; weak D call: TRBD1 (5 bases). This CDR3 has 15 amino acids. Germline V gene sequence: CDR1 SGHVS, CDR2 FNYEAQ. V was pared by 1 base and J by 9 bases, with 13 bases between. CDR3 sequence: CASSLVAGSASPLHF. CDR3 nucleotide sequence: TGTGCCAGCAGCTTAGTTGCAGGGTCGGCTTCACCCCTCCACTTT.

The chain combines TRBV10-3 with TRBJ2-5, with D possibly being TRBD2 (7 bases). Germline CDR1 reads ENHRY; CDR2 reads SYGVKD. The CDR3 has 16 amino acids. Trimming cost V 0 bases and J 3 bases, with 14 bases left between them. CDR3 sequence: CAISESLGGRKETQYF. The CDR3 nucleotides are TGTGCCATCAGTGAGTCGTTGGGGGGGCGCAAAGAGACCCAGTACTTC.

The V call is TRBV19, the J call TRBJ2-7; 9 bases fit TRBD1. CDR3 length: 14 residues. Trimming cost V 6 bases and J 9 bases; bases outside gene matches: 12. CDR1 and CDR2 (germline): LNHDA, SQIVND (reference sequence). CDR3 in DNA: TGTGCCAGTAGCCCGGGACAGGGCCTTCGAGGGCAGTACTTC. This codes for CASSPGQGLRGQYF.

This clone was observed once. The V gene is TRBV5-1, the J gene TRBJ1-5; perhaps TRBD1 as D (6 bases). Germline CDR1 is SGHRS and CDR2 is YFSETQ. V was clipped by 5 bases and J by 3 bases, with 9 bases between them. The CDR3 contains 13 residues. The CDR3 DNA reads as TGCGCCAGCAGAGGGGGTAACAATCAGCCCCAGCATTTT. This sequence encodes CASRGGNNQPQHF. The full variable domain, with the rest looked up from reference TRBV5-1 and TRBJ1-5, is KAGVTQTPRYLIKTRGQQVTLSCSPISGHRSVSWYQQTPGQGLQFLFEYFSETQRNKGNFPGRFSGRQFSNSRSEMNVSTLELGDSALYLCASRGGNNQPQHFGDGTRLSIL.

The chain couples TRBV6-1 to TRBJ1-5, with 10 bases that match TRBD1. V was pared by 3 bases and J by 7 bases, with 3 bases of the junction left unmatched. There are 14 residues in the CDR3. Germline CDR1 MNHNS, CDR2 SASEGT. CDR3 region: CASSETGGRQPQHF. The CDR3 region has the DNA TGTGCCAGCAGTGAGACAGGGGGCCGACAGCCCCAGCATTTT.

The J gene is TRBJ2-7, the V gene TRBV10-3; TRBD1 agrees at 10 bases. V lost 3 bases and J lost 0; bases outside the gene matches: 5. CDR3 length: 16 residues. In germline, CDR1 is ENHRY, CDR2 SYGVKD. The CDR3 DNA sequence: TGTGCCATCAGTGAACCGGGACAGGGGAACTCCTACGAGCAGTACTTC. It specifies CAISEPGQGNSYEQYF.

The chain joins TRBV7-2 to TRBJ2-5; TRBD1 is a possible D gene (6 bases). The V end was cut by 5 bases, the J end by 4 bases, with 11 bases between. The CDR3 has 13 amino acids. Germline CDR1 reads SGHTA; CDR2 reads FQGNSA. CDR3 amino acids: CASSPGQRETQYF. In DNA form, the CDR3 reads TGTGCCAGCAGCCCCGGACAGAGAGAGACCCAGTACTTC.

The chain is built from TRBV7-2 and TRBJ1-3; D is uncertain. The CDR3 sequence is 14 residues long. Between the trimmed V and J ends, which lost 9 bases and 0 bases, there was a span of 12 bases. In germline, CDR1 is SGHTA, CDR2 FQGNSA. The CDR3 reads CASQQSISGNTIYF. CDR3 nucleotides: TGTGCCAGTCAACAGAGTATCTCTGGAAACACCATATATTTT.

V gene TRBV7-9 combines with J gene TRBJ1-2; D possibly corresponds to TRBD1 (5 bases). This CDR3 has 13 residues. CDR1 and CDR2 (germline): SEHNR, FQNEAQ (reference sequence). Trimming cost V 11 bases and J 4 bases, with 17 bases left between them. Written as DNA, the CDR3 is TGTGCCCCCGGGGGGGGTCCTGGCTATGGCTACACCTTC. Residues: CAPGGGPGYGYTF.

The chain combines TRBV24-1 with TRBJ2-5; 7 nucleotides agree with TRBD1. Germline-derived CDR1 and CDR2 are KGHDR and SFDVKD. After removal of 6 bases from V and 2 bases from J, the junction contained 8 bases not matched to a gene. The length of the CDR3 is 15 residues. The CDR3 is CATSPRGRGQETQYF. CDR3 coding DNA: TGTGCCACCAGTCCCCGTGGCAGGGGGCAAGAGACCCAGTACTTC.

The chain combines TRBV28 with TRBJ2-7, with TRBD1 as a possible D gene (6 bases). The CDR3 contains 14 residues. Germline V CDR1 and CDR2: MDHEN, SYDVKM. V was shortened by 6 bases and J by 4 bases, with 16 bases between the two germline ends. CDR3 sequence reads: CASSLEQGRYEQYF. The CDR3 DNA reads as TGTGCCAGCAGCCTGGAGCAGGGGCGGTACGAGCAGTACTTC. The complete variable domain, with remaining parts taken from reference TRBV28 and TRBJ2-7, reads DVKVTQSSRYLVKRTGEKVFLECVQDMDHENMFWYRQDPGLGLRLIYFSYDVKMKEKGDIPEGYSVSREKKERFSLILESASTNQTSMYLCASSLEQGRYEQYFGPGTRLTVT.

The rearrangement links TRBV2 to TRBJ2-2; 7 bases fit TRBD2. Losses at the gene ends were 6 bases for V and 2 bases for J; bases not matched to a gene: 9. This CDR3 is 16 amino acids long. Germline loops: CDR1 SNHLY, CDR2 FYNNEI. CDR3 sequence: CASRLFGTINTGELFF. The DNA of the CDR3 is TGTGCCAGCAGGCTTTTCGGGACTATTAACACCGGGGAGCTGTTTTTT.

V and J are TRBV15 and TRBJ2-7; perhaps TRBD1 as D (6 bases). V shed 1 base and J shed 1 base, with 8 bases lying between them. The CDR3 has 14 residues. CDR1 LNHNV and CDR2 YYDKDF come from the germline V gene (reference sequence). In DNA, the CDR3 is TGTGCCACCAGCAGAGGGGGACAATCCTACGAGCAGTACGTC. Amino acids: CATSRGGQSYEQYV.

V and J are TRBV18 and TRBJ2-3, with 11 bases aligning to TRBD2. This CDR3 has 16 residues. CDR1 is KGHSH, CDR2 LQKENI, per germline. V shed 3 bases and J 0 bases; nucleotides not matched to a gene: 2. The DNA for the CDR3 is TGTGCCAGCTCACCGACTAGCGGGGCTAGCACAGATACGCAGTATTTT. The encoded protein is CASSPTSGASTDTQYF.

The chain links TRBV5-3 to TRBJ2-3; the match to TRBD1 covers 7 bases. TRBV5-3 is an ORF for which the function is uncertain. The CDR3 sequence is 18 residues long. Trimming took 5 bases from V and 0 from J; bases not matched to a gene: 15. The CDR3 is CARRLWYFGTESTDTQYF. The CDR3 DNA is TGTGCCAGAAGACTATGGTACTTTGGGACAGAAAGCACAGATACGCAGTATTTT.

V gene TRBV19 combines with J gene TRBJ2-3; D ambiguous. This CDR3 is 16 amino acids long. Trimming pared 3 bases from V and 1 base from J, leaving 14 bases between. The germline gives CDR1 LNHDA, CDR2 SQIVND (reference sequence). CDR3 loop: CASSIIGTPGTDTQYF. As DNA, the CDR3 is TGTGCCAGTAGTATTATCGGTACCCCCGGCACAGATACGCAGTATTTT.

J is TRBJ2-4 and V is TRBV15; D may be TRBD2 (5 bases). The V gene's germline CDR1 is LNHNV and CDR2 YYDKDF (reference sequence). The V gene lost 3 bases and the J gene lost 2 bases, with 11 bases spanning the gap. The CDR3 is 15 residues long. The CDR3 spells CATSSKSGTKNIQYF. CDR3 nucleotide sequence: TGTGCCACCAGCAGTAAAAGCGGAACCAAAAACATTCAGTACTTC.

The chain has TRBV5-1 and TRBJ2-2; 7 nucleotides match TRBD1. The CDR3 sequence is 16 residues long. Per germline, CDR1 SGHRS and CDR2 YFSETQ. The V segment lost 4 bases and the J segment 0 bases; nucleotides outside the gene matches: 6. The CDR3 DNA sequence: TGCGCCAGCAGCACTGGGACAGCTGCGAACACCGGGGAGCTGTTTTTT. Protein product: CASSTGTAANTGELFF.

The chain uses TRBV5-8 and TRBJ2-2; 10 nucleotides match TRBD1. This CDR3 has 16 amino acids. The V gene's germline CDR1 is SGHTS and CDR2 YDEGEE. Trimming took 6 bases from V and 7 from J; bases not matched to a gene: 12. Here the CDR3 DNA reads TGTGCCAGCATTTCCGGGACAGGGGCTGGTTACGGGGAGCTGTTTTTT. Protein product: CASISGTGAGYGELFF.

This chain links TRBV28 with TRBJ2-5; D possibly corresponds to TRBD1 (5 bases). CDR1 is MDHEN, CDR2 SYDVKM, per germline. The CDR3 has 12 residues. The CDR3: CATRRGLETQYF. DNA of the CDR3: TGTGCAACCAGAAGGGGCCTGGAGACCCAGTACTTC.